The 27 T cell receptor beta chains below all came from one sample that was sequenced in a study of T cells in Graves' hyperthyroidism and ophthalmopathy. Amplification of TCR beta CDR3 regions was performed using RNA transcripts as template. HTBI primers were the set used in a first-round RT-PCR of the TCR CDR3. TCRdb independently ran MiXCR on the multiplex PCR reads; one entry per CDR3 protein. Found here are about 620,000 distinct CDR3 sequences, 15% to 20% of them singletons; the top ten hold less than 4.5%. What was sequenced was blood. These receptors came from a woman under 40 with Graves' hyperthyroidism.

This clonotype came up many times. This chain connects TRBV30 to TRBJ1-4, with D hard to call. Per the germline V gene, CDR1 is GTSNPN and CDR2 is SVGIG (reference sequence). V was shortened by 4 bases and J by 1 base, with 13 bases between the two germline ends. The CDR3 is 15 amino acids. The CDR3 region has the DNA TGTGCCTGGATGGAACCTTGGGGAACTAATGAAAAACTGTTTTTT. As protein: CAWMEPWGTNEKLFF.

This clonotype was detected only a few times. A much larger clone lies a single base off, so this may be a read error. J is TRBJ2-7 and V is TRBV2; tentative D call: TRBD2 (6 bases). The germline gives CDR1 SNHLY, CDR2 FYNNEI. The CDR3 runs 15 residues. The CDR3 DNA reads as TGTGCCGGCAGTGAATTGGGGGGAGGAGACTACGAGCAGTACTTC. Encoded protein: CAGSELGGGDYEQYF.

This clonotype was recorded many times. The chain combines TRBV15 with TRBJ2-2; TRBD1 aligns across 11 bases. This CDR3 is built from 16 residues. Looked up from germline, CDR1 is LNHNV and CDR2 is YYDKDF (reference sequence). The V gene end was trimmed by 2 bases and the J gene end by 7 bases; junction bases not matched to a gene: 6. The CDR3 sequence: CATSRSRTGGFGELFF. CDR3 in DNA: TGTGCCACCAGCAGATCCCGGACAGGGGGCTTCGGGGAGCTGTTTTTT.

This clonotype was counted a few times. The chain has TRBV19 and TRBJ1-2; D gene ambiguous. This CDR3 region has 15 residues. Trimming cost V 3 bases and J 3 bases, with 14 bases left between them. CDR1 LNHDA and CDR2 SQIVND come from the germline V gene (reference sequence). The CDR3 DNA reads TGTGCCAGTAGTATCCTCAAGGGTTATGACTATGGCTACACCTTC. Residues: CASSILKGYDYGYTF.

This clonotype showed up just once. The chain employs TRBV4-1 and TRBJ2-3; 10 bases line up with TRBD2. This CDR3 region has 17 residues. Germline-derived CDR1 and CDR2 are MGHRA and YSYEKL. V trimming: 1 base; J trimming: 4 bases; junction bases outside the gene matches: 8. Here the CDR3 DNA reads TGCGCCAGCAGCCAAGGGGCTAGCGGGAGTTTGCCAGATACGCAGTATTTT. Translating gives CASSQGASGSLPDTQYF.

The gene calls are TRBV5-5 and TRBJ1-2; the D gene is possibly TRBD1 (6 bases). Trimming stripped 4 bases from V and 6 bases from J, with 16 bases between. Germline values: CDR1 SGHKS, CDR2 YYEKEE (reference sequence). This CDR3 has 14 amino acids. The CDR3 sequence: CASSRWTAIDGYTF. In nucleotides, the CDR3 is TGTGCCAGCAGCCGATGGACAGCGATAGATGGCTACACCTTC.

J is TRBJ2-5 and V is TRBV28, with 7 positions matching TRBD1. Losses at the gene ends were 4 bases for V and 5 bases for J; bases not matched to a gene: 22. The germline V gene encodes CDR1 MDHEN and CDR2 SYDVKM. The CDR3 runs 19 residues. The CDR3 sequence is CASSSTGWWGTQGTETQYF. In nucleotides, the CDR3 is TGTGCCAGCAGTTCCACTGGGTGGTGGGGCACACAGGGGACGGAGACCCAGTACTTC.

This clonotype was recorded only once. One junction end does not reproduce the germline sequence, and a read error may be involved. This sequence joins TRBV6-6 and TRBJ2-1, with no clear D. This CDR3 has 15 residues. Looked up from germline, CDR1 is MNHNY and CDR2 is SVGAGI (reference sequence). The CDR3 DNA reads as TGTACCAGCAGTTACGTCGAGCAGCCCTACAATGAGCAGTTCTTC. This translates into CTSSYVEQPYNEQFF.

This clonotype was counted many times. The chain carries TRBV20-1 and TRBJ2-1, with no clear D. Trimming shortened V by 0 bases and J by 3 bases, and 9 bases separated the two germline ends. Germline values: CDR1 DFQATT, CDR2 SNEGSKA (reference sequence). The CDR3 contains 14 residues. CDR3 nucleotide sequence: TGCAGTGCTAGAGATCCCTTGGACTACAATGAGCAGTTCTTC. Translating it yields CSARDPLDYNEQFF.

This chain joins TRBV12-3 or TRBV12-4 and TRBJ1-2; 8 bases line up with TRBD1. CDR3 length: 15 residues. V lost 6 bases, J lost 5 bases, and 11 bases stayed unmatched. The CDR3 DNA is TGTGCCAGCAGCCCCTTACGACAGGGGCTATATGGCTACACCTTC. Residues: CASSPLRQGLYGYTF.

This clonotype has at least ten counts. The chain links TRBV6-2 or TRBV6-3 to TRBJ2-7; 7 bases are a match to TRBD2. Germline V CDR1 and CDR2: MNHEY, SVGEGT. This CDR3 region has 15 residues. V lost 5 bases to trimming and J lost 0 bases; unmatched junction nucleotides: 7. The CDR3 loop reads CASSDYGRSSYEQYF. The CDR3 region has the DNA TGTGCCAGCAGTGATTACGGGAGGAGCTCCTACGAGCAGTACTTC.

This clonotype was picked up many times. J is TRBJ2-1 and V is TRBV11-2; 7 nucleotides align to TRBD1. Germline V CDR1 and CDR2: SGHAT, FQNNGV. The CDR3 contains 14 residues. The V segment lost 5 bases and the J segment 9 bases; nucleotides outside the gene matches: 10. CDR3 coding DNA: TGTGCCAGCAGCACCCCGACAGGGCGCGGTGAGCAGTTCTTC. This sequence encodes CASSTPTGRGEQFF.

This clonotype was seen repeatedly, ten times or more. The chain links TRBV13 to TRBJ2-1, with TRBD2 identical over 15 bases. This CDR3 has 18 amino acids. Germline CDR1 reads PRHDT; CDR2 reads FYEKMQ (reference sequence). After removal of 6 bases from V and 4 bases from J, the junction contained 10 bases not matched to a gene. CDR3 amino acids: CASSQGLAGGLNYNEQFF. The CDR3 coding sequence is TGTGCCAGCAGTCAGGGACTAGCGGGAGGCCTAAATTACAATGAGCAGTTCTTC.

The sample holds many counts of this clonotype. The chain employs TRBV20-1 and TRBJ2-3; D is ambiguous. Trimming shortened V by 1 base and J by 0 bases, and 11 bases separated the two germline ends. Germline V CDR1 and CDR2: DFQATT, SNEGSKA (reference sequence). The CDR3 sequence is 15 residues long. CDR3 sequence (DNA): TGCAGTGCTAGAGTGCGGCAGACTAGCACAGATACGCAGTATTTT. It translates to CSARVRQTSTDTQYF.

The J gene is TRBJ2-1, the V gene TRBV5-1; a weak D match, TRBD2 (6 bases). Germline CDR1 and CDR2: SGHRS and YFSETQ. With 3 bases removed from V and 0 bases from J, the gap between germline ends came to 16 bases. The CDR3 is made up of 17 amino acids. As DNA, the CDR3 is TGCGCCAGCAGCTCCCTTGGGGGGAGTTTCTCCTACAATGAGCAGTTCTTC. It is translated as CASSSLGGSFSYNEQFF.

This clonotype has ten or more counts. In nucleotides, the CDR3 is TGCAGTGCTAGAGGGACAGGGGGCTCCTACGAGCAGTACTTC. Its protein product is CSARGTGGSYEQYF. The V and J genes are TRBV20-1 and TRBJ2-7; 10 bases fit TRBD1. Germline V gene lookup returns CDR1 DFQATT and CDR2 SNEGSKA (reference sequence). With 1 base clipped from V and 0 bases from J, the junction kept 0 bases outside the gene matches. The CDR3 totals 14 residues.

In its sample, this clonotype was seen many times. This chain joins TRBV12-3 or TRBV12-4 and TRBJ2-1; no firm D call. CDR3 length: 14 amino acids. The germline V and J ends were trimmed by 7 bases and 0 bases, with 10 bases remaining between them. The CDR3 region is CASTRALSYNEQFF. CDR3 in DNA: TGTGCCAGCACAAGGGCTCTCTCCTACAATGAGCAGTTCTTC.

This clonotype was recorded many times. The J gene is TRBJ2-7, the V gene TRBV20-1, with TRBD2 as a possible D gene (5 bases). Germline V lookup: CDR1 DFQATT, CDR2 SNEGSKA (reference sequence). The CDR3 runs 13 residues. The V end lost 2 bases, the J end lost 7 bases, and 15 bases lay between the germline ends. This chain's CDR3 is CSARRTEAGEQYF. CDR3 nucleotides: TGCAGTGCTAGAAGGACTGAGGCTGGAGAGCAGTACTTC.

This clonotype was picked up a small number of times. CDR3 DNA: TGTGCCAGCAGACCGTTTGAGGGGACGAGTACCCCTTACACCTTC. Translating gives CASRPFEGTSTPYTF. V is TRBV14 and J is TRBJ1-2, with D tentatively TRBD1 (5 bases). This CDR3 has 15 amino acids. V shed 6 bases and J shed 11 bases, with 25 bases lying between them. Per the germline V gene, CDR1 is SGHDN and CDR2 is FVKESK.

In this sample, this clonotype turned up many times. The chain couples TRBV28 to TRBJ1-4; the D gene is possibly TRBD1 (5 bases). The length of the CDR3 is 14 residues. Deletions cut 6 bases from V and 7 bases from J, with 15 bases between. Germline V lookup: CDR1 MDHEN, CDR2 SYDVKM. This CDR3 reads CASREAGIREKLFF. In DNA form, the CDR3 reads TGTGCCAGCAGGGAAGCAGGGATACGTGAAAAACTGTTTTTT. The entire variable domain, with the rest obtained from reference TRBV28 and TRBJ1-4, is as follows: DVKVTQSSRYLVKRTGEKVFLECVQDMDHENMFWYRQDPGLGLRLIYFSYDVKMKEKGDIPEGYSVSREKKERFSLILESASTNQTSMYLCASREAGIREKLFFGSGTQLSVL.

In its sample, this clonotype was seen a few times. This chain uses TRBV19 with TRBJ2-7; 11 nucleotides match TRBD1. The J segment lost 2 bases and the V segment lost 3 bases, leaving 6 bases of the junction unmatched. The CDR3 is made up of 16 amino acids. Germline V lookup: CDR1 LNHDA, CDR2 SQIVND (reference sequence). The chain's CDR3 is CASSIMGQGGPYEQYF. CDR3 in DNA: TGTGCCAGTAGTATCATGGGACAGGGGGGACCCTACGAGCAGTACTTC.

This clonotype was recorded at least ten times. V and J are TRBV11-2 and TRBJ1-1; no definite D call. Trimming cost V 5 bases and J 7 bases, with 11 bases left between them. The CDR3 has 12 residues. From germline, CDR1 is SGHAT and CDR2 FQNNGV. CDR3 sequence: CASSPGRVEAFF. Written as DNA, the CDR3 is TGTGCCAGCAGCCCAGGACGTGTTGAAGCTTTCTTT.

This clonotype was observed at least ten times. V gene TRBV20-1 combines with J gene TRBJ1-1, with 7 nucleotides matching TRBD1. Losses at the gene ends were 5 bases for V and 6 bases for J; bases not matched to a gene: 21. Germline V lookup: CDR1 DFQATT, CDR2 SNEGSKA (reference sequence). The length of the CDR3 is 17 residues. This CDR3 is CSACNRDSTPRVSEAFF. The CDR3, as DNA: TGCAGTGCTTGTAACCGGGACAGCACTCCGAGAGTCTCTGAAGCTTTCTTT.

The chain carries TRBV9 and TRBJ1-2; TRBD1 might be the D (6 bases). Per the germline V gene, CDR1 is SGDLS and CDR2 is YYNGEE. The ends were cut back, 4 bases at V and 4 bases at J, with 17 bases in the middle. The CDR3 covers 15 residues. This CDR3 reads CASSPSGHTAYGYTF. The DNA of the CDR3 is TGTGCCAGCAGCCCCTCGGGACACACTGCCTATGGCTACACCTTC.

This clonotype has at least ten counts. The chain is built from TRBV12-3 or TRBV12-4 and TRBJ1-2, with D maybe TRBD1 (5 bases). CDR3 length equals 17 residues. V gave up 1 base and J gave up 5 bases, with 20 bases separating them. The CDR3 is CASSLDGRDLGKYGYTF. The CDR3 DNA reads as TGTGCCAGCAGTTTAGACGGACGGGACTTGGGAAAATATGGCTACACCTTC.

In its sample, this clonotype was seen many times. V gene TRBV12-3 or TRBV12-4 combines with J gene TRBJ1-1; 9 nucleotides match TRBD1. V dropped 4 bases and J dropped 6; count of bases not matched to a gene: 9. The CDR3 has 15 residues. The CDR3 sequence: CASSSTGGFHAEAFF. CDR3 coding DNA: TGTGCCAGCAGTTCGACAGGGGGTTTCCACGCTGAAGCTTTCTTT.

This clonotype was seen ten or more times. This rearrangement joins TRBV12-3 or TRBV12-4 to TRBJ2-5; TRBD2 agrees at 10 bases. The CDR3 covers 14 residues. V was clipped by 7 bases and J by 7 bases; unmatched bases: 9. CDR3 in amino acids: CASKPGLATATQYF. CDR3 DNA: TGTGCCAGCAAACCGGGACTAGCGACGGCGACCCAGTACTTC.